The subject of this entry is one T cell receptor (beta chain). Its antigen is undetermined. The CDR3 runs to 17 residues. CDR1 SGHRS and CDR2 YFSETQ come from the germline V gene. Trimming at V came to 0 bases and at J to 0 bases, leaving 2 bases not matched to a gene. Donors had nominal health at sampling but likely had unrecorded immune exposures. The PCR used 60 Vbeta and 13 Jbeta primers. The assay was immunoSEQ multiplex PCR, and TCRdb's table has in-frame clones only and misses some. Of approximately 76,000 clones listed, roughly two thirds are singletons. These data come from a study of cytomegalovirus exposure and HLA in healthy donors. Study-level results: Accurate HLA-A and HLA-B prediction from TCR beta sequences was reported for most subjects. As a later analysis showed, a missense DCLRE1C variant was linked to trimming of TCR beta V- and J-genes.

The sequence derives from a woman aged 40 to 50 in good health and CMV-seropositive. The chain is built from TRBV5-1 and TRBJ2-3; 12 positions agree with TRBD2. The sample taken for sequencing was PBMCs. The CDR3 spells CASSLGTSGASTDTQYF. Here the CDR3 DNA reads TGCGCCAGCAGCTTGGGGACTAGCGGGGCTAGCACAGATACGCAGTATTTT.